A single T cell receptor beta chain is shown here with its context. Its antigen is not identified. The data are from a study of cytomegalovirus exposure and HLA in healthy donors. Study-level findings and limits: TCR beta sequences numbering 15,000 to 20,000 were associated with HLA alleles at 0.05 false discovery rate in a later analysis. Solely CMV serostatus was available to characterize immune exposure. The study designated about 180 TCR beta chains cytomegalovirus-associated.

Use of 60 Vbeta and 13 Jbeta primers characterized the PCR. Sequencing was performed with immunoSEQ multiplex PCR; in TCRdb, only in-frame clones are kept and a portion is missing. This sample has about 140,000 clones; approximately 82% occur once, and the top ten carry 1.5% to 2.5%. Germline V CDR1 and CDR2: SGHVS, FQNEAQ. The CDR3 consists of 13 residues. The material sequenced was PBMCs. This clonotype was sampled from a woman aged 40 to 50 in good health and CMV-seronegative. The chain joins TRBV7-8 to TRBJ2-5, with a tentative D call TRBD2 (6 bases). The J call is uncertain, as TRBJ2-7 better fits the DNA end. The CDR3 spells CASSSVWGDEQYF. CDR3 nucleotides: TGTGCCAGCAGCTCCGTGTGGGGGGACGAGCAGTACTTC.